What follows describes a single T cell receptor (beta chain). Its antigen is as yet unknown. This specimen belongs to a study of cytomegalovirus exposure and HLA in healthy donors. Study results and limitations: One cluster of highly shared sequence variants probably arose as a sequencing artifact. Some V segments, including TRBV6-2 and TRBV6-3, were excluded as indistinguishable. By HLA locus, TCR association rates varied in a later analysis, with DRB1 showing the most and HLA-C the fewest.

The PCR employed 60 Vbeta primers together with 13 Jbeta primers. Measured with immunoSEQ multiplex PCR; TCRdb has only the in-frame clones, and not every one. The data contain 80,000 to 130,000 clones, roughly 80% of them singletons. V lost 0 bases to trimming and J lost 2 bases, with 12 bases between them. CDR3 length: 16 amino acids. Germline V gives CDR1 MGHRA, CDR2 YSYEKL. Each donor was healthy, and each was a bone marrow donor. This sequence was found in a male donor in good health and CMV-seropositive. Input material: PBMCs. V and J are TRBV4-1 and TRBJ2-3, with a weak D call TRBD2 (5 bases). The DNA for the CDR3 is TGCGCCAGCAGCCAAGAGGTTTGGGGAGCCACAGATACGCAGTATTTT. It encodes CASSQEVWGATDTQYF.